One and the same sample provided the 11 T cell receptor beta chains below, sequenced in a study of T cell responses to AZD1222 COVID-19 vaccine. This table comes from immunoSEQ multiplex PCR, and its TCRdb copy is limited to in-frame clones, with some not included. Among some 120,000 clones listed, about nine tenths were seen once. Sequences were derived from peripheral blood, sampled 28 days after the second dose of the MenACWY control vaccine. Receptor source: an adult who received the MenACWY meningococcal vaccine as a control.

This sequence joins TRBV5-8 and TRBJ1-3; perhaps TRBD1 as D (5 bases). CDR1 and CDR2 (germline): SGHTS, YDEGEE. Trimming took off 4 bases at V and 0 bases at J, with 14 bases between the two ends. The CDR3 length is 16 residues. This CDR3 is CASSLRGASSGNTIYF. CDR3 in DNA: TGTGCCAGCAGCCTCCGAGGGGCTAGCTCTGGAAACACCATATATTTT.

The chain combines TRBV19 with TRBJ2-5; the D is unclear. Germline CDR1 is LNHDA and CDR2 is SQIVND (reference sequence). The CDR3 is made up of 13 amino acids. V was cut by 3 bases and J by 3 bases, with 8 bases left in between. DNA of the CDR3: TGTGCCAGTAGTATGGATCTAGAAGAGACCCAGTACTTC. Its translation: CASSMDLEETQYF.

V is TRBV19 and J is TRBJ1-5; D remains ambiguous. CDR1 and CDR2 from the germline V gene are LNHDA and SQIVND (reference sequence). Trimming stripped 2 bases from V and 6 bases from J, with 5 bases between. There are 12 residues in the CDR3. This chain's CDR3 is CASSITRQPQHF. DNA for the CDR3: TGTGCCAGTAGTATAACCCGTCAGCCCCAGCATTTT.

The chain carries TRBV11-2 and TRBJ2-4; D possibly corresponds to TRBD1 (6 bases). Per germline, CDR1 SGHAT and CDR2 FQNNGV. The CDR3 runs 14 residues. Trimming took 5 bases from V and 7 from J, leaving 15 bases between them. The CDR3 region has the DNA TGTGCCAGCAGCGCCCGGACAGTGAGGAACATTCAGTACTTC. Translation gives CASSARTVRNIQYF.

CDR3 in DNA: TGTGCCAGCAGTGAGGTGACTAGTGGCGACAATGAGCAGTTCTTC. This gives the protein CASSEVTSGDNEQFF. The chain has TRBV2 and TRBJ2-1; perhaps TRBD2 as D (6 bases). CDR3 length: 15 amino acids. Germline lookup yields CDR1 SNHLY and CDR2 FYNNEI. The V and J ends lost 3 bases and 5 bases respectively, with 14 bases between them.

The chain links TRBV9 to TRBJ2-5; a weak D match, TRBD2 (6 bases). Per the germline V gene, CDR1 is SGDLS and CDR2 is YYNGEE. V dropped 0 bases and J dropped 0 bases, with 12 bases sitting between them. This CDR3 comprises 16 residues. CDR3 sequence reads: CASSVEFGLNQETQYF. The CDR3 region has the DNA TGTGCCAGCAGCGTAGAGTTTGGACTAAACCAAGAGACCCAGTACTTC.

This chain uses TRBV7-3 with TRBJ1-1; D is ambiguous. The V and J ends lost 2 bases and 1 base respectively, with 5 bases between them. Germline loops: CDR1 SGHTA, CDR2 FQGTGA. The CDR3 runs to 13 residues. CDR3 in DNA: TGTGCCAGCAGCTTACAAGAGAACACTGAAGCTTTCTTT. Its translation: CASSLQENTEAFF.

The chain joins TRBV10-3 to TRBJ2-5; 8 positions match TRBD1. This CDR3 spans 14 amino acids. CDR1 is ENHRY and CDR2 is SYGVKD in the germline V gene. With 4 bases clipped from V and 1 base from J, the junction kept 2 bases outside the gene matches. The CDR3 spells CAISVQGGQETQYF. CDR3 DNA: TGTGCCATCAGTGTACAGGGGGGCCAAGAGACCCAGTACTTC.

The chain combines TRBV30 with TRBJ2-3; the match to TRBD1 covers 7 bases. This CDR3 is built from 14 residues. CDR1 is GTSNPN and CDR2 is SVGIG in the germline V gene (reference sequence). J lost 3 bases, V lost 5 bases, and 8 bases had no gene match. This CDR3 reads CAWVDRVRTDTQYF. The CDR3 DNA sequence: TGTGCCTGGGTAGACAGGGTGAGAACAGATACGCAGTATTTT.

This clone appeared once. The chain joins TRBV28 to TRBJ1-3, with D possibly being TRBD1 (6 bases). The CDR3 length is 14 residues. V lost 3 bases and J lost 2, with 8 bases in between. Germline V gives CDR1 MDHEN, CDR2 SYDVKM. This CDR3 reads CASSFRTAGNTIYF. CDR3 nucleotide sequence: TGTGCCAGCAGTTTCCGGACAGCTGGAAACACCATATATTTT.

The V and J genes are TRBV9 and TRBJ2-7; D not certain. Looked up from germline, CDR1 is SGDLS and CDR2 is YYNGEE. The CDR3 extends over 13 amino acids. Trimming removed 0 bases at V and 5 bases at J, with 9 bases between. The chain's CDR3 is CASSVDQENEQYF. In DNA form, the CDR3 reads TGTGCCAGCAGCGTAGACCAGGAGAACGAGCAGTACTTC. Variable domain in full (rest from reference TRBV9 and TRBJ2-7): DSGVTQTPKHLITATGQRVTLRCSPRSGDLSVYWYQQSLDQGLQFLIQYYNGEERAKGNILERFSAQQFPDLHSELNLSSLELGDSALYFCASSVDQENEQYFGPGTRLTVT.